Listed below are T cell receptor beta chains from one sample, sequenced in a study of molecular identifiers for immune sequencing clone quantification. Each CDR3 protein is one row after TCRdb ran MiXCR on the PCR reads. The data contain 400,000 to 600,000 distinct CDR3 sequences, around 25% of them singletons. The sample taken for sequencing was naive CD8+ T cells from blood, with Jurkat cell RNA spiked in. Every receptor here comes from a human donor in good health. Some libraries in this study had Jurkat cell RNA spiked in. The CDR3 runs from the conserved cysteine through the conserved F or W. A D gene is named only where the DNA matches it firmly. Clone size is given for some rows only: seen once, a few or many times, or a class if the clone is expanded.

abundance | d_gene | j_gene | v_gene | CDR3aa | CDR3nt
few | TRBD2 | TRBJ2-7 | TRBV14 | CASSQGLAPTYEQYF | TGTGCCAGCAGCCAAGGACTAGCGCCAACCTACGAGCAGTACTTC
many | TRBD2 | TRBJ2-7 | TRBV28 | CASSLSLAGGEQYF | TGTGCCAGCAGTTTATCCCTAGCGGGAGGCGAGCAGTACTTC
many | TRBD1 | TRBJ2-7 | TRBV4-1 | CASSQDTTGGTYEQYF | TGCGCCAGCAGCCAAGATACGACAGGGGGCACCTACGAGCAGTACTTC
many | . | TRBJ2-2 | TRBV30 | CACRTVPNTGELFF | TGTGCCTGCAGGACAGTCCCGAACACCGGGGAGCTGTTTTTT
. | TRBD2 | TRBJ2-5 | TRBV19 | CASSRRLAGLLQEAQYF | TGTGCCAGTAGTAGGCGACTAGCGGGACTATTACAAGAGGCCCAGTACTTC
. | TRBD1 | TRBJ1-2 | TRBV12-3/TRBV12-4 | CASRDGTGFSSGYTF | TGTGCCAGCAGGGACGGGACAGGGTTCTCCTCAGGCTACACCTTC
. | TRBD1 | TRBJ1-1 | TRBV12-3/TRBV12-4 | CASSFEQGAEAFF | TGTGCCAGCAGTTTTGAGCAGGGGGCTGAAGCTTTCTTT
many | . | TRBJ2-4 | TRBV5-6 | CASSFGGSKNIQYF | TGTGCCAGCAGCTTTGGCGGGTCCAAAAACATTCAGTACTTC
few | TRBD2 | TRBJ2-5 | TRBV9 | CASSLQGLAKETQYF | TGTGCCAGCAGCTTGCAGGGACTAGCGAAAGAGACCCAGTACTTC
. | . | TRBJ2-3 | TRBV30 | CAWSVTVDTQYF | TGTGCCTGGAGTGTTACCGTAGATACGCAGTATTTT
few | . | TRBJ1-3 | TRBV7-9 | CASSLVGGSGNTIYF | TGTGCCAGCAGCTTAGTTGGGGGCTCTGGAAACACCATATATTTT
. | . | TRBJ1-4 | TRBV29-1 | CSVDYGTTTNEKLFF | TGCAGCGTTGACTACGGGACAACAACTAATGAAAAACTGTTTTTT
few | . | TRBJ1-1 | TRBV6-2/TRBV6-3 | CASSRDGFMNTEAFF | TGTGCCAGCAGCCGGGACGGATTCATGAACACTGAAGCTTTCTTT
once | TRBD2 | TRBJ2-1 | TRBV12-3/TRBV12-4 | CASSDTSGGRPEAQFF | TGTGCCAGCAGTGACACTAGCGGGGGGCGCCCTGAAGCGCAGTTCTTC
. | . | TRBJ2-5 | TRBV2 | CASRRGGERKPQYF | TGTGCCAGCAGAAGGGGCGGGGAGAGGAAGCCCCAGTACTTC
few | . | TRBJ2-1 | TRBV24-1 | CATSDPYEQFF | TGTGCCACCAGTGATCCCTATGAGCAGTTCTTC
. | TRBD1 | TRBJ1-5 | TRBV7-9 | CASSSVTGETYSNQPQHF | TGTGCCAGCAGCTCAGTGACAGGGGAGACTTATAGCAATCAGCCCCAGCATTTT
. | . | TRBJ2-1 | TRBV30 | CAWSVDLRSYNEQFF | TGTGCCTGGAGTGTGGACTTGCGCTCCTACAATGAGCAGTTCTTC
. | . | TRBJ1-1 | TRBV5-4 | CASSSGGAGVDSEAFF | TGTGCCAGCAGCTCGGGGGGGGCCGGGGTCGACTCTGAAGCTTTCTTT
. | . | TRBJ2-7 | TRBV18 | CASSGAGTAAYEQYF | TGTGCCAGCTCGGGAGCCGGGACGGCCGCCTACGAGCAGTACTTC
few | TRBD2 | TRBJ2-1 | TRBV20-1 | CSARDLTSGTYNEQFF | TGCAGTGCTAGAGATTTGACTAGCGGGACATACAATGAGCAGTTCTTC
many | . | TRBJ2-5 | TRBV7-2 | CASSLVGAGYQETQYF | TGTGCCAGCAGCTTAGTGGGGGCGGGGTACCAAGAGACCCAGTACTTC
. | . | TRBJ2-2 | TRBV4-1 | CASSPLAEDIIPGELFF | TGCGCCAGCAGCCCCCTTGCCGAGGACATAATACCCGGGGAGCTGTTTTTT
. | . | TRBJ1-6 | TRBV14 | CASSQAGSYNSPLHF | TGTGCCAGCAGCCAAGCAGGCTCCTATAATTCACCCCTCCACTTT
few | . | TRBJ2-3 | TRBV7-3 | CASSSQGLPDTQYF | TGTGCCAGCAGCTCCCAAGGGTTGCCAGATACGCAGTATTTT
. | . | TRBJ2-2 | TRBV19 | CASERGAPGELFF | TGTGCCAGTGAAAGGGGGGCCCCCGGGGAGCTGTTTTTT
few | . | TRBJ2-7 | TRBV20-1 | CSAIVVDEQYF | TGCAGTGCTATTGTGGTCGACGAGCAGTACTTC
. | . | TRBJ2-3 | TRBV28 | CASSTIYMTWAFSTDTQYF | TGTGCCAGCAGTACGATTTATATGACTTGGGCGTTTTCCACAGATACGCAGTATTTT
few | . | TRBJ1-4 | TRBV30 | CAWSVRGPNEKLFF | TGTGCCTGGAGTGTCCGAGGGCCAAATGAAAAACTGTTTTTT
. | . | TRBJ2-1 | TRBV11-2 | CASSLGHSQNEQFF | TGTGCCAGCAGCTTAGGGCATTCGCAGAATGAGCAGTTCTTC
many | . | TRBJ2-3 | TRBV5-1 | CASSFFGGDTDTQYF | TGCGCCAGCAGCTTTTTCGGGGGAGACACAGATACGCAGTATTTT
. | TRBD2 | TRBJ2-7 | TRBV29-1 | CSVGGASGLAGGNYEQYF | TGCAGCGTTGGCGGAGCCTCGGGACTAGCGGGAGGCAACTACGAGCAGTACTTC
. | . | TRBJ2-1 | TRBV7-3 | CASSLLPASYNEQFF | TGTGCCAGCAGCTTACTGCCCGCCTCCTACAATGAGCAGTTCTTC
. | . | TRBJ1-1 | TRBV30 | CAWDASFRAHPNTEAFF | TGTGCCTGGGACGCGTCCTTCAGGGCCCACCCGAACACTGAAGCTTTCTTT
. | . | TRBJ2-2 | TRBV5-6 | CASSLANLAGELFF | TGTGCCAGCAGCTTGGCAAACCTGGCCGGGGAGCTGTTTTTT
many | . | TRBJ1-2 | TRBV2 | CASALDYGYTF | TGTGCCAGCGCGCTGGACTATGGCTACACCTTC
. | . | TRBJ2-1 | TRBV6-5 | CASSYVPGHEQFF | TGTGCCAGCAGTTACGTTCCGGGGCATGAGCAGTTCTTC
few | . | TRBJ1-5 | TRBV6-5 | CASKNLEFSNQPQHF | TGTGCCAGCAAAAACCTAGAGTTTAGCAATCAGCCCCAGCATTTT
. | . | TRBJ2-1 | TRBV5-6 | CASSLEPSNEQFF | TGTGCCAGCAGCTTGGAACCTAGCAATGAGCAGTTCTTC
many | . | TRBJ1-1 | TRBV6-2/TRBV6-3 | CASSYTGNTEAFF | TGTGCCAGCAGTTACACAGGGAACACTGAAGCTTTCTTT
few | TRBD2 | TRBJ2-2 | TRBV9 | CASSVELSSGFSGELFF | TGTGCCAGCAGCGTAGAATTAAGTAGCGGGTTTTCCGGGGAGCTGTTTTTT
few | . | TRBJ2-3 | TRBV7-9 | CASSSLVLQGTSTDTQYF | TGTGCCAGCAGCTCGTTGGTCTTACAGGGAACTAGCACAGATACGCAGTATTTT
many | . | TRBJ2-7 | TRBV27 | CASSGTKGQYF | TGTGCCAGCAGTGGAACTAAAGGGCAGTACTTC
many | . | TRBJ2-7 | TRBV27 | CASSSAQGYEQYF | TGTGCCAGCAGTTCTGCACAGGGCTACGAGCAGTACTTC
few | TRBD1 | TRBJ2-7 | TRBV18 | CASSPSSRSGTGLRYEQYF | TGTGCCAGCTCACCGAGCTCACGTTCCGGGACAGGGTTACGCTACGAGCAGTACTTC
. | TRBD2 | TRBJ2-7 | TRBV27 | CASSPETSGFPYEQYF | TGTGCCAGCAGTCCCGAAACTAGCGGGTTCCCCTACGAGCAGTACTTC
. | . | TRBJ2-1 | TRBV20-1 | CSARELAATYNEQFF | TGCAGTGCTAGGGAACTAGCTGCAACCTACAATGAGCAGTTCTTC
. | . | TRBJ2-3 | TRBV19 | CASSFSGDPSTDTQYF | TGTGCCAGTAGTTTCTCAGGTGACCCTAGCACAGATACGCAGTATTTT
few | . | TRBJ2-7 | TRBV5-3 | CASSSTRKGGPYEQYF | TGTGCCAGCAGCTCCACCCGGAAAGGGGGGCCCTACGAGCAGTACTTC
. | TRBD1 | TRBJ2-7 | TRBV7-6 | CASSLDLGQGSVEQYF | TGTGCCAGCAGCCTAGATCTGGGACAGGGGTCCGTCGAGCAGTACTTC
. | TRBD1 | TRBJ1-4 | TRBV19 | CASSIGARGHEKLFF | TGTGCCAGTAGTATCGGGGCCAGGGGGCACGAAAAACTGTTTTTT
. | TRBD2 | TRBJ2-2 | TRBV7-6 | CASSLGGLAGPGELFF | TGTGCCAGCAGCTTAGGCGGACTAGCGGGCCCCGGGGAGCTGTTTTTT